This T cell receptor beta chain was identified during a study of T cells after yellow fever vaccination. Study-wide findings and caveats: Faster peaking, at day 5 versus 15, marked a secondary response that was weaker.

TCRdb reprocessed the 5' RACE reads with MiXCR, giving one entry per CDR3 protein. In the table there are more than 450,000 distinct CDR3 sequences, around a fifth of which are singletons. Germline V gives CDR1 MDHEN, CDR2 SYDVKM. Trimming took off 6 bases at V and 2 bases at J, with 14 bases between the two ends. This CDR3 region has 14 residues. This clonotype has more than one count but fewer than ten. Antigen specificity is unknown. This TCR came from a man between 18 and 35 years old who received the YFV17D yellow fever vaccine. The chain joins TRBV28 to TRBJ2-7, with a possible D match to TRBD1 (6 bases). The specimen was PBMCs, collected 21 days after the first yellow fever vaccination. This CDR3 is CASRNTGYPYEQYF. The CDR3, as DNA: TGTGCCAGCAGGAATACAGGGTACCCCTACGAGCAGTACTTC.